Listed here are 14 T cell receptor beta chains from one sample, sequenced in a study of blood T cell repertoires in COVID-19. TCRdb's table, derived via immunoSEQ multiplex PCR, lists solely in-frame clones and lacks some. The data hold approximately 280,000 clones, with about 89% observed a single time. The sequenced material came from PBMCs or T cells enriched from blood (not recorded which). These receptors were taken from a woman under 30 who had recovered from COVID-19.

This clone occurred once. The chain has TRBV7-2 and TRBJ2-2; 7 nucleotides agree with TRBD1. CDR3 length: 17 amino acids. Per the germline V gene, CDR1 is SGHTA and CDR2 is FQGNSA. Trimming cost V 2 bases and J 7 bases; bases outside gene matches: 13. The CDR3 DNA is TGTGCCAGCAGCTTAATCTGGGGTCTGACAGGGAACGGGGAGCTGTTTTTT. Its translation: CASSLIWGLTGNGELFF.

V and J are TRBV9 and TRBJ2-1; no definite D call. V was trimmed by 0 bases and J by 9 bases, leaving 7 bases between them. The CDR3 is made up of 12 amino acids. Per the germline V gene, CDR1 is SGDLS and CDR2 is YYNGEE. The chain's CDR3 is CASSVGASEQFF. CDR3 bases: TGTGCCAGCAGCGTAGGGGCCTCTGAGCAGTTCTTC.

The chain is built from TRBV9 and TRBJ2-1, with 8 bases that match TRBD2. Germline values: CDR1 SGDLS, CDR2 YYNGEE. The CDR3 consists of 19 residues. V shed 4 bases and J 0 bases; nucleotides not matched to a gene: 15. The CDR3 sequence: CASSPPGLAGTFSYNEQFF. The CDR3 nucleotides read TGTGCCAGCAGCCCCCCAGGATTAGCGGGGACCTTCTCCTACAATGAGCAGTTCTTC.

This clone was seen a few times. The V gene is TRBV5-5, the J gene TRBJ1-1; D possibly corresponds to TRBD1 (5 bases). From germline, CDR1 is SGHKS and CDR2 YYEKEE (reference sequence). V was cut by 1 base and J by 4 bases, with 11 bases left in between. CDR3 length: 14 amino acids. CDR3 protein: CASSLLTRATEAFF. DNA of the CDR3: TGTGCCAGCAGCTTGTTGACCAGGGCCACTGAAGCTTTCTTT.

The rearrangement uses TRBV11-2 and TRBJ1-1; a weak D match, TRBD1 (5 bases). CDR1 is SGHAT and CDR2 is FQNNGV in the germline V gene. V was pared by 7 bases and J by 6 bases, with 18 bases between. This CDR3 is built from 14 residues. CDR3 nucleotide sequence: TGTGCCAGCACCGAAAGGTGGGGGGGAGCTGAAGCTTTCTTT. It yields the protein CASTERWGGAEAFF.

This chain connects TRBV6-5 to TRBJ2-7; 13 nucleotides line up with TRBD2. CDR1 is MNHEY and CDR2 is SVGAGI in the germline V gene. Germline trimming cut 0 bases from V and 6 bases from J; bases unmatched to any gene: 2. The CDR3 is 15 residues long. For the CDR3, the DNA is TGTGCCAGCAGTTACTCGACTAGCGGGAGGCTCGAGCAGTACTTC. Its translation: CASSYSTSGRLEQYF.

The chain is built from TRBV27 and TRBJ1-6; 8 bases align to TRBD1. CDR1 is MNHEY and CDR2 is SMNVEV in the germline V gene (reference sequence). The CDR3 totals 15 residues. The junction had 7 bases not matched to a gene; V was cut back by 5 bases and J by 7 bases. The CDR3 bases are TGTGCCAGCAGTCTGACAGGGGATCGGAATTCACCCCTCCACTTT. Encoded protein: CASSLTGDRNSPLHF.

J is TRBJ1-1 and V is TRBV4-2; D remains unclear. Germline CDR1 is LGHNA and CDR2 is YNFKEQ. Trimming took 0 bases from V and 0 from J, leaving 8 bases between them. This CDR3 comprises 15 residues. The CDR3 coding sequence is TGTGCCAGCAGCCAAGATGAGGGATTGAACACTGAAGCTTTCTTT. Protein product: CASSQDEGLNTEAFF.

CDR3 in amino acids: CASSPGGNSPLHF. The CDR3 coding sequence is TGTGCCAGCAGTCCGGGGGGGAATTCACCCCTCCACTTT. The chain uses TRBV12-3 or TRBV12-4 and TRBJ1-6; a possible D gene is TRBD1 (5 bases). V gave up 5 bases and J gave up 7 bases, with 9 bases separating them. This CDR3 contains 13 residues.

This chain's CDR3 is CASSLESGDISPLHF. The CDR3 nucleotides read TGTGCCAGCAGCTTAGAGTCAGGGGATATTTCACCCCTCCACTTT. The chain carries TRBV7-2 and TRBJ1-6; perhaps TRBD1 as D (6 bases). The CDR3 spans 15 residues. The V end lost 1 base, the J end lost 9 bases, and 13 bases lay between the germline ends. The germline gives CDR1 SGHTA, CDR2 FQGNSA. Filled out from reference TRBV7-2 and TRBJ1-6, the complete variable domain reads GAGVSQSPSNKVTEKGKDVELRCDPISGHTALYWYRQSLGQGLEFLIYFQGNSAPDKSGLPSDRFSAERTGGSVSTLTIQRTQQEDSAVYLCASSLESGDISPLHFGNGTRLTVT.

The chain links TRBV6-2 or TRBV6-3 to TRBJ1-2; D is unclear. In germline, CDR1 is MNHEY, CDR2 SVGEGT. The CDR3 consists of 13 residues. V lost 6 bases and J 2 bases, leaving 10 bases between the germline ends. CDR3 amino acids: CASSNDQNYGYTF. The CDR3 DNA reads TGTGCCAGCAGCAACGATCAGAACTATGGCTACACCTTC.

The chain links TRBV5-1 to TRBJ2-7, with 11 nucleotides matching TRBD2. The CDR3 spans 17 residues. CDR1 is SGHRS, CDR2 YFSETQ, per germline. The J segment lost 2 bases and the V segment lost 2 bases, leaving 9 bases of the junction unmatched. CDR3 in amino acids: CASSFQMTSGVPYEQYF. The CDR3 nucleotides are TGCGCCAGCAGCTTCCAAATGACTAGCGGGGTTCCCTACGAGCAGTACTTC.

The chain recombines TRBV3-1 (or the pseudogene TRBV3-2) with TRBJ2-7, with TRBD2 matching 11 bases. CDR1 is LGHDT, CDR2 YNNKEL, per germline (reference sequence). This CDR3 contains 15 residues. With V trimmed by 6 bases and J by 5 bases, 9 bases remained unmatched. The CDR3 nucleotides are TGTGCCAGCAGACGCCGAGGACTAGCGGGTAACGAGCAGTACTTC. It is translated as CASRRRGLAGNEQYF.

V and J are TRBV3-1 (or the pseudogene TRBV3-2) and TRBJ2-7, with TRBD2 identical over 9 bases. V shed 4 bases, J shed 3 bases, and the junction held 7 bases outside the gene matches. The CDR3 has 15 residues. Germline CDR1 LGHDT, CDR2 YNNKEL (reference sequence). The CDR3 protein is CASSPVAGEIYEQYF. CDR3 sequence (DNA): TGTGCCAGCAGCCCCGTAGCGGGAGAGATCTACGAGCAGTACTTC.